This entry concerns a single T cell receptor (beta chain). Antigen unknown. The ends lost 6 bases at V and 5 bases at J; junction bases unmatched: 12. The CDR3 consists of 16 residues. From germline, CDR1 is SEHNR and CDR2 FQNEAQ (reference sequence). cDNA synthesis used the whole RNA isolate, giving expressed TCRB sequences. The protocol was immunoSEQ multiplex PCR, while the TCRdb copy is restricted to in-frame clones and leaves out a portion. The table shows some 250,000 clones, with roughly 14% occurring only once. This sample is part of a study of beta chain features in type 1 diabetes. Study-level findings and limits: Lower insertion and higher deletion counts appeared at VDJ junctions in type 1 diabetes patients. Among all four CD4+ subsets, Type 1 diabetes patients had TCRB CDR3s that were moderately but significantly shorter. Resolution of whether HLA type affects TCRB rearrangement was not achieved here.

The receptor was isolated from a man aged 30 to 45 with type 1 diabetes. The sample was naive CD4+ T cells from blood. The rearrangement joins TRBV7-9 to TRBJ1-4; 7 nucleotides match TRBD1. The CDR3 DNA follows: TGTGCCAGCAGATCCGGGACGCAGGGGGAAAATGAAAAACTGTTTTTT. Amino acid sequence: CASRSGTQGENEKLFF.